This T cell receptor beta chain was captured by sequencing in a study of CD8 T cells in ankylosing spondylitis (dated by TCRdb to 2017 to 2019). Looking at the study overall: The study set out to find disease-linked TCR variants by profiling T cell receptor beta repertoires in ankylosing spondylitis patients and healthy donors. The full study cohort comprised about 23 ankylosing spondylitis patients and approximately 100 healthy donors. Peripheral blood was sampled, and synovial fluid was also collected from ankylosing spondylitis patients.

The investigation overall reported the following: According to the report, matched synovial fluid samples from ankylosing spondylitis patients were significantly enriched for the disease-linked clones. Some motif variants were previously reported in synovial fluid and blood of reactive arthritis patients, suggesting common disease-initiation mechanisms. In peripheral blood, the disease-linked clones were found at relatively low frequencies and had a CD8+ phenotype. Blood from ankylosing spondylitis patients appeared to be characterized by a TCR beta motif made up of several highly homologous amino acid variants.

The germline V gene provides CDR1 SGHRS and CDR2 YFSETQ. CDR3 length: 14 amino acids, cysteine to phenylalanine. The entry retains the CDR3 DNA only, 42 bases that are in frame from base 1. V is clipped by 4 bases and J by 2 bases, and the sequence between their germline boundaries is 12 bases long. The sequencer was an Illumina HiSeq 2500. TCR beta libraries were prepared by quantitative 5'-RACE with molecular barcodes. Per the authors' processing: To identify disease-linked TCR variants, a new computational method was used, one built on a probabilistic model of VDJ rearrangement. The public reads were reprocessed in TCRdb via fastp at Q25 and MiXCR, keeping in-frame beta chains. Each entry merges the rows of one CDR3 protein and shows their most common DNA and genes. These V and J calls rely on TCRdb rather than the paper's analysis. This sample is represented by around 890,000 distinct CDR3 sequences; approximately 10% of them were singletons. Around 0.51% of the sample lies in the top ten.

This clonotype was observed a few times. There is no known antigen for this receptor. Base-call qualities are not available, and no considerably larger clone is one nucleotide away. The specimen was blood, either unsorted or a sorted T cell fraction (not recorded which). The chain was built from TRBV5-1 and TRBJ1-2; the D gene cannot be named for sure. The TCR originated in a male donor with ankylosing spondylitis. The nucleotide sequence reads TGCGCCAGCAGCAACATGGGAGCCAACTATGGCTACACCTTC. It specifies CASSNMGANYGYTF.